The present TCR beta chain was sequenced within a study of T cell repertoires in MIS-A myocarditis (dated by TCRdb to 2022 to 2024). As regards this clone: No antigen is known for it. No quality values exist for individual bases; no much larger clone is one base distant.

TCRbeta CDR3 regions were amplified with the immunoSEQ bias-controlled multiplex PCR and sequenced at high throughput. As for the authors' bioinformatics: CDR3 sequences were collapsed and filtered with the immunoSEQ vendor pipeline, and the abundance and frequency of each unique TCRbeta CDR3 were thereby quantified. CD-HIT clustered dominant CDR3 amino acid sequences with SARS-CoV-2-specific ImmuneCODE TCRbeta sequences at a 90% global sequence identity threshold. Clones at frequencies from 0.1 to 1 were categorized as hyperexpanded, and clones at frequencies from 0.01 to 0.1 were categorized as large. MiXCR was used to confirm CDR3 amino acid sequences and V and J gene assignments of dominant clones. The R stringdist package was used to compute Levenshtein distances between the patient clonotypes and the ImmuneCODE hits. In its TCRdb copy, this immuneACCESS table keeps in-frame sequences only and misses some clones. Where compared with another copy, unresolved V genes explain less than half of these, and the others have no known cause. V, J and clone size reflect that table, while D and trimming were determined from the DNA. In all, the sample holds over 9,000 clones, and 75% to 85% of those were seen once. Over 25% of the sample is taken by the ten largest.

The germline V gene (reference sequence) specifies SGHNT as CDR1 and YYREEE as CDR2. Deletion took 0 bases off V and 0 bases off J, with a span of 19 bases between the germline ends. The CDR3 runs 19 amino acids, cysteine and phenylalanine included. The only DNA kept is the CDR3, 57 bases in frame from the first base. The QIAamp DNA FFPE kit was used to extract genomic DNA from formalin-fixed paraffin-embedded autopsy tissue. Recombination connected TRBV5-4 to TRBJ1-3; the D gene is possibly TRBD1, with 5 bases matching. This clonotype was obtained from a man aged 18 to 29 with fulminant myocarditis from multisystem inflammatory syndrome in adults (MIS-A) after COVID-19. The sequencing input was right ventricle heart tissue obtained at autopsy. In the paper's terms, the cell subset or site label means: cardiac tissue sample (left or right ventricle, interventricular septum, or pericardium). The CDR3 amino acid sequence is: CASSLGPGTAGFSGNTIYF. The bases read TGTGCCAGCAGCTTGGGACCCGGGACTGCAGGCTTCTCTGGAAACACCATATATTTT.